The sequence of this T cell receptor (beta chain) was determined in a study of glioma-infiltrating T cells (TCRdb year 2016). General notes on the study: Sequencing of TCR alpha- and beta-chain repertoires was performed on glioma tissue, on non-neoplastic brain tissue, and on matched peripheral blood mononuclear cells. Each tissue-infiltrating repertoire was compared with the same patient's peripheral blood repertoire to measure divergence between tissue and blood T-cell populations. The paired cohort comprised three low-grade glioma patients, several primary glioblastoma patients and three non-glioma patients contributing non-neoplastic brain tissue.

TCR alpha and beta CDR3 regions were amplified with the iRepertoire nested amplicon-rescue multiplex PCR (arm-PCR) platform from RNA. The input for one-step reverse transcription and amplification was about 85-400 ng of either tissue mRNA or PBMC total RNA. Following bead purification, Illumina adapters were added by a secondary multiplex PCR, and the libraries were gel-purified between 200 and 400 bp. Libraries carried internal 6-nucleotide barcodes used for demultiplexing. Libraries were sequenced on an Illumina MiSeq with 2x220 or 2x250 nucleotide paired-end reads. In the paper's pipeline: FLASH 1.2.11 was used to merge paired reads, and BWA-MEM then aligned the reads to the GRCh37 human genome before TRA and TRB reads were extracted. For V and J assignment, an IMGT-derived reference of cassette sequences and CDR3 motifs that included pseudogenes was used. Reads were translated in three frames, and productive CDR3s were defined by a C…FGXG motif without stop codons. A clonotype was defined as a unique combination of a V-J cassette pair and a CDR3 amino acid sequence. Reads were filtered by Hamming distance, thresholded by each sample's sequence error rate in mapped regions. TCRdb itself trimmed the public reads at Q25 with fastp, ran MiXCR and retained productive beta chains. Rows with one shared CDR3 protein collapse into an entry with the most common genes and DNA. TCRdb's processing, not the study's, gives the V and J calls here. The table for this sample lists around 99,000 distinct CDR3 sequences; less than 30% of them were counted only once. 35% of the sample comes from the top ten.

Points on this clonotype: The antigen it binds to is not known. This may come from a read error, since a much larger clone is one base off.

Overall study outcomes, separate from this receptor: Very few CDR3 sequences were found to be shared between tissue and blood, and this scarcity was attributed to high CDR3 diversity and limited sampling. VJ-independent divergence between tissue and blood was lower than expected in non-neoplastic patients but higher than expected in all gliomas, particularly low-grade gliomas. Group comparisons rested on small numbers: three non-neoplastic, three low-grade glioma and several glioblastoma patients.

The CDR3 contains 14 residues, cysteine and phenylalanine counted. Of the read, only the CDR3 DNA is kept; its 42 bases are in frame from base 1. Reading the germline V gene (reference sequence) gives CDR1 WNHNN and CDR2 SYGVQD. The chain is encoded by TRBV10-1 joined to TRBJ1-6; the D gene cannot be named for sure. Source material: glioma tissue, nonneoplastic brain tissue, or PBMCs (not recorded which). The sequence was obtained from a human donor with low-grade glioma or glioblastoma, undergoing nonglioma brain surgery, or in good health (not recorded which). The base sequence is TGCGCCAGCAGTGATACCGGGTTAGATTCACCCCTCAACTTT. It specifies CASSDTGLDSPLNF.